This T cell receptor beta chain came from a study of Graves' ophthalmopathy and Graves' hyperthyroidism. On this clonotype itself: Its antigen is currently unknown.

With 8 bases clipped from V and 0 bases from J, the junction kept 5 bases outside the gene matches. The CDR3 extends over 13 amino acids. Germline values: CDR1 SQVTM, CDR2 ANQGSEA. The study's findings and limits: The majority of expanded thyroid clonotypes above 0.001 frequency also occurred in blood.

For repertoire sequencing, the TCR beta CDR3 regions were amplified from RNA transcripts. HTBI primers served in a first-round RT-PCR, which a second-round multiplex PCR followed. TCRdb independently ran MiXCR on the multiplex PCR reads; one entry per CDR3 protein. The table records roughly 1.1 million distinct CDR3 sequences, about two fifths of them present only once. The specimen was peripheral blood or thyroid tissue (not recorded which). V usage is TRBV29-1 and J usage is TRBJ2-7; 9 bases map to TRBD2. This TCR was sampled from an adult man with Graves' hyperthyroidism. CDR3 amino acids: CSLTGLASYEQYF. The CDR3 coding sequence is TGCAGCTTAACGGGACTAGCCTCCTACGAGCAGTACTTC.